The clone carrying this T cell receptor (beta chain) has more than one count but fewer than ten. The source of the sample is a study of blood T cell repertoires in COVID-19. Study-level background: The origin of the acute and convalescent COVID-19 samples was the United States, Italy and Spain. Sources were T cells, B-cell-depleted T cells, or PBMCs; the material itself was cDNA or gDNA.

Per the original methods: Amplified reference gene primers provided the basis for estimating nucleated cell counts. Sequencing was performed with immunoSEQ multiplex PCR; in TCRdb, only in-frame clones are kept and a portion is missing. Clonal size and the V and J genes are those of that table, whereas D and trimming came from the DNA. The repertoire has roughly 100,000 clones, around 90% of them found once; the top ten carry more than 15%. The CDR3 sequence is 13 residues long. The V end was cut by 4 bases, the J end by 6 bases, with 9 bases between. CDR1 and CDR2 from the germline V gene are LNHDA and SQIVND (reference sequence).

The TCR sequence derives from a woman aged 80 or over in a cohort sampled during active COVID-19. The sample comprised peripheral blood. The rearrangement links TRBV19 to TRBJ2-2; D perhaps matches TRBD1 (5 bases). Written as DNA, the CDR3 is TGTGCCAGTAGTACCCGACAGTCCGGGGAGCTGTTTTTT. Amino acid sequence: CASSTRQSGELFF. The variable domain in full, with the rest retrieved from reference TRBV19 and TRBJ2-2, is DGGITQSPKYLFRKEGQNVTLSCEQNLNHDAMYWYRQDPGQGLRLIYYSQIVNDFQKGDIAEGYSVSREKKESFPLTVTSAQKNPTAFYLCASSTRQSGELFFGEGSRLTVL.